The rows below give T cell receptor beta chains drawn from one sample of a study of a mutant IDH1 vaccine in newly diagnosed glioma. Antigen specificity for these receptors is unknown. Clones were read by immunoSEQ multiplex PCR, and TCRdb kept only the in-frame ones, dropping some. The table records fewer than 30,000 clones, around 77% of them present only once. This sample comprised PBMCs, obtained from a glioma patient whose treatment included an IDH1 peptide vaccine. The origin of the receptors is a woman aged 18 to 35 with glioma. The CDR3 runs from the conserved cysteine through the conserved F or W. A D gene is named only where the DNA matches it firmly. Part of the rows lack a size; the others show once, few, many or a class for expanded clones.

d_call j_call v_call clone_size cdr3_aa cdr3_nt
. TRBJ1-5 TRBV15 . CATSSESGSNQPQHF TGTGCCACCAGCAGCGAAAGCGGGAGCAATCAGCCCCAGCATTTT
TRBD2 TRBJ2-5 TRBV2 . CASRTASGGSDQETQYF TGTGCCAGCAGGACCGCTAGCGGAGGTTCGGACCAAGAGACCCAGTACTTC
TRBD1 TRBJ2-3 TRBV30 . CAWSVNRGTDTQYF TGTGCCTGGAGTGTAAACAGGGGGACAGATACGCAGTATTTT
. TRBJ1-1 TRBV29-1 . CSVERFAEAFF TGCAGCGTTGAAAGATTTGCTGAAGCTTTCTTT
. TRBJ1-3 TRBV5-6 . CASSLEDSSGNTIYF TGTGCCAGCAGCTTGGAGGACAGCTCTGGAAACACCATATATTTT
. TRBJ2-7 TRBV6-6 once CASSYKDDSYEQYF TGTGCCAGCAGTTACAAGGACGACTCCTACGAGCAGTACTTC
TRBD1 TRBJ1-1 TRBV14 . CASSRQGSGTEAFF TGTGCCAGCAGTCGACAGGGCAGCGGTACTGAAGCTTTCTTT
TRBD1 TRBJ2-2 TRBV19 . CATSTGTGGTGELFF TGTGCCACTAGCACCGGGACAGGGGGTACCGGGGAGCTGTTTTTT
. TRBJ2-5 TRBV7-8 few CASKKGGTPQETQYF TGTGCCAGCAAAAAAGGGGGGACACCCCAAGAGACCCAGTACTTC
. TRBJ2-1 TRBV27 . CASSLAGREQFF TGTGCCAGTTCCCTGGCTGGGAGGGAGCAGTTCTTC
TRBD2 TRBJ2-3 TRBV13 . CASSLAASGGTDTQYF TGTGCCAGCAGCCTGGCCGCTAGCGGGGGGACAGATACGCAGTATTTT
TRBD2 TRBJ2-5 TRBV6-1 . CASSEALAGEWETQYF TGTGCCAGCAGTGAAGCGCTAGCGGGAGAATGGGAGACCCAGTACTTC
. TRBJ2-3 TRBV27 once CASSLSGSTDTQYF TGTGCCAGCAGTTTATCGGGTAGCACAGATACGCAGTATTTT
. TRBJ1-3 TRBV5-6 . CASSSYRVSGNTIYF TGTGCCAGCAGCTCCTACAGGGTATCTGGAAACACCATATATTTT
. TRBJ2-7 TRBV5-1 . CASSLSGGSYEQYF TGCGCCAGCAGCTTATCTGGGGGCTCCTACGAGCAGTACTTC
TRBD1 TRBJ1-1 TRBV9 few CASSGGQGPRKLGGTEAFF TGTGCCAGCAGCGGAGGACAGGGCCCGCGTAAGTTAGGCGGCACTGAAGCTTTCTTT
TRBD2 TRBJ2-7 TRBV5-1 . CASSLLTSGTAYEQYF TGCGCCAGCAGCTTACTGACTAGCGGAACTGCCTACGAGCAGTACTTC
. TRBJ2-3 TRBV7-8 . CASSLAGLTDTQYF TGTGCCAGCAGCTTAGCGGGGTTAACAGATACGCAGTATTTT
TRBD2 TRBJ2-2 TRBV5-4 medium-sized CASSSLAGDTGELFF TGTGCCAGCAGCTCACTAGCGGGGGACACCGGGGAGCTGTTTTTT
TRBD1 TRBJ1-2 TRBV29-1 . CSVDGTGVSSGYTF TGCAGCGTCGACGGGACAGGGGTTTCCAGTGGCTACACCTTC
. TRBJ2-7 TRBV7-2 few CASSLGGVEQYF TGTGCCAGCAGCTTAGGCGGGGTCGAGCAGTACTTC
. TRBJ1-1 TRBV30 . CAWSREGKTEAFF TGTGCCTGGAGTAGAGAGGGGAAAACTGAAGCTTTCTTT
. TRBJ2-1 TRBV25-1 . CASKKYNEQFF TGTGCCAGCAAGAAATACAATGAGCAGTTCTTC
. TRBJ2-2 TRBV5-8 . CAGPQLTGNTGELFF TGTGCCGGCCCTCAGCTAACAGGGAACACCGGGGAGCTGTTTTTT
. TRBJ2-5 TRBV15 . CATSSSPLRETQYF TGTGCCACCAGCAGTTCCCCACTCAGAGAGACCCAGTACTTC